One sample yielded the 21 T cell receptor beta chains listed below, sequenced in a study of a mutant IDH1 vaccine in newly diagnosed glioma. Noted time point: week 23, last vaccination. With topical imiquimod, each dose of the vaccine consisted of 300 ug of mutant IDH1 20-mer peptide. Assay: immunoSEQ multiplex PCR; the TCRdb copy retains only in-frame clones and omits some. The table includes around 39,000 clones, roughly 84% detected once. These receptors have no identified antigens. The specimen was PBMCs, collected from a glioma patient whose treatment included an IDH1 peptide vaccine. The receptors originated from a woman aged 18-29 years with glioma. Some clones in this sample may be carry-over from other donors' samples.

The chain combines TRBV11-1 with TRBJ1-3; D is uncertain. Between the trimmed V and J ends, which lost 5 bases and 0 bases, there was a span of 8 bases. CDR1 SGHAT and CDR2 FQDESV come from the germline V gene (reference sequence). The CDR3 consists of 14 residues. This chain's CDR3 is CASSVGNSGNTIYF. The CDR3 region has the DNA TGTGCCAGCAGCGTAGGCAACTCTGGAAACACCATATATTTT.

This clone was counted between two and nine times. The chain carries TRBV19 and TRBJ2-7; no firm D call. Trimming removed 2 bases at V and 0 bases at J, with 14 bases between. CDR1 and CDR2 (germline): LNHDA, SQIVND (reference sequence). CDR3 size: 16 residues. DNA for the CDR3: TGTGCCAGTAGTATATTGCCTCGGAAGAGCTCCTACGAGCAGTACTTC. Amino acid sequence: CASSILPRKSSYEQYF. Filled out from reference TRBV19 and TRBJ2-7, the complete variable domain reads DGGITQSPKYLFRKEGQNVTLSCEQNLNHDAMYWYRQDPGQGLRLIYYSQIVNDFQKGDIAEGYSVSREKKESFPLTVTSAQKNPTAFYLCASSILPRKSSYEQYFGPGTRLTVT.

The rearrangement links TRBV5-5 to TRBJ1-4; D ambiguous. This CDR3 is built from 15 residues. The V gene lost 3 bases and the J gene lost 8 bases, with 17 bases spanning the gap. Germline V gene data show CDR1 as SGHKS and CDR2 as YYEKEE (reference sequence). The CDR3 DNA sequence: TGTGCCAGCAGCTGGGCGGACGGTTACGGAGAAAAACTGTTTTTT. It is translated as CASSWADGYGEKLFF.

Here the CDR3 DNA reads TGTGCCAGTAAAAACCCAGGGACGGGGAACACTGAAGCTTTCTTT. Translation gives CASKNPGTGNTEAFF. The chain uses TRBV19 and TRBJ1-1, with D possibly TRBD1 on 5 matching bases. Germline-derived CDR1 and CDR2 are LNHDA and SQIVND (reference sequence). There are 15 residues in the CDR3. V lost 7 bases and J lost 1, with 16 bases in between.

CDR3 protein: CASSVLTGLRGEAFF. As DNA, the CDR3 is TGTGCCAGCAGCGTACTGACAGGGCTTCGGGGTGAAGCTTTCTTT. V usage is TRBV9 and J usage is TRBJ1-1; the match to TRBD1 covers 7 bases. The CDR3 is made up of 15 amino acids. V dropped 1 base and J dropped 7; count of bases not matched to a gene: 10. Germline V gene data show CDR1 as SGDLS and CDR2 as YYNGEE.

This clone was seen more than once but under ten times. The J gene is TRBJ2-7, the V gene TRBV2; D is possibly TRBD2 (6 bases). Germline V CDR1 and CDR2: SNHLY, FYNNEI. The CDR3 has 15 residues. V lost 2 bases and J lost 2, with 13 bases in between. The CDR3 region is CASSELGSGAYEQYF. The CDR3 bases are TGTGCCAGCAGTGAACTGGGTAGCGGAGCCTACGAGCAGTACTTC. The variable domain in full, with the rest retrieved from reference TRBV2 and TRBJ2-7, is EPEVTQTPSHQVTQMGQEVILRCVPISNHLYFYWYRQILGQKVEFLVSFYNNEISEKSEIFDDQFSVERPDGSNFTLKIRSTKLEDSAMYFCASSELGSGAYEQYFGPGTRLTVT.

The V and J genes are TRBV30 and TRBJ1-1; TRBD1 matches 7 bases. Unmatched junction bases numbered 13, after V lost 4 bases and J lost 11 bases. The germline CDR1 and CDR2 sequences are GTSNPN and SVGIG (reference sequence). This CDR3 contains 13 residues. DNA of the CDR3: TGTGCCTGGACCCGAGATAACAGGGGTGAGGCTTTCTTT. Its translation is CAWTRDNRGEAFF.

The chain combines TRBV6-1 with TRBJ1-3; D not resolved. V was shortened by 3 bases and J by 5 bases, with 5 bases between the two germline ends. The CDR3 loop spans 12 amino acids. Looked up from germline, CDR1 is MNHNS and CDR2 is SASEGT. The CDR3 nucleotides are TGTGCCAGCAGTGAGAAGAGAAACACCATATATTTT. Translating gives CASSEKRNTIYF.

This rearrangement joins TRBV5-1 to TRBJ2-1; 8 nucleotides align to TRBD2. There are 13 residues in the CDR3. Looked up from germline, CDR1 is SGHRS and CDR2 is YFSETQ. V was pared by 5 bases and J by 7 bases, with 5 bases of the junction left unmatched. The DNA for the CDR3 is TGCGCCAGCAGACTAGCGGCCTCAAATGAGCAGTTCTTC. Protein: CASRLAASNEQFF.

A remark on this clone: The identical CDR3 is also encoded by other nucleotide sequences in the sample. The chain employs TRBV5-4 and TRBJ1-1; the D is unclear. CDR3 length equals 15 residues. The V end lost 0 bases, the J end lost 2 bases, and 11 bases lay between the germline ends. CDR1 is SGHNT, CDR2 YYREEE, per germline (reference sequence). CDR3 residues: CASSLEGPLNTEAFF. CDR3 sequence (DNA): TGTGCCAGCAGCTTGGAAGGGCCATTAAACACTGAAGCTTTCTTT. Combining the CDR3 with reference TRBV5-4 and TRBJ1-1 gives the whole variable domain ETGVTQSPTHLIKTRGQQVTLRCSSQSGHNTVSWYQQALGQGPQFIFQYYREEENGRGNFPPRFSGLQFPNYSSELNVNALELDDSALYLCASSLEGPLNTEAFFGQGTRLTVV.

The chain couples TRBV25-1 to TRBJ2-2; TRBD2 might be the D (5 bases). The CDR3 loop spans 14 amino acids. Germline values: CDR1 MGHDK, CDR2 SYGVNS. The V end lost 7 bases, the J end lost 1 base, and 10 bases lay between the germline ends. CDR3: CASTYGMNTGELFF. CDR3 bases: TGTGCCAGCACATACGGGATGAACACCGGGGAGCTGTTTTTT.

The J gene is TRBJ2-1, the V gene TRBV13, with 8 bases that match TRBD1. The CDR3 has 15 residues. J gave up 4 bases and V 3 bases, and 5 bases lay outside the gene matches. Per the germline V gene, CDR1 is PRHDT and CDR2 is FYEKMQ (reference sequence). Here the CDR3 DNA reads TGTGCCAGCAGCTTCAGAGACAGGGGTTACAATGAGCAGTTCTTC. This codes for CASSFRDRGYNEQFF. The full variable domain, its missing parts supplied by reference TRBV13 and TRBJ2-1, is AAGVIQSPRHLIKEKRETATLKCYPIPRHDTVYWYQQGPGQDPQFLISFYEKMQSDKGSIPDRFSAQQFSDYHSELNMSSLELGDSALYFCASSFRDRGYNEQFFGPGTRLTVL.

The chain employs TRBV7-2 and TRBJ1-1; 10 positions match TRBD1. The germline V gene encodes CDR1 SGHTA and CDR2 FQGNSA. The CDR3 covers 18 residues. Germline trimming cut 0 bases from V and 2 bases from J; bases unmatched to any gene: 9. CDR3 protein: CASSLAPGQGEINTEAFF. Written as DNA, the CDR3 is TGTGCCAGCAGCTTAGCCCCCGGACAGGGGGAAATCAACACTGAAGCTTTCTTT.

The chain is built from TRBV5-6 and TRBJ2-6, with unresolved D. V lost 0 bases to trimming and J lost 1 base, with 5 bases between them. CDR1 is SGHDT and CDR2 is YYEEEE in the germline V gene. There are 15 residues in the CDR3. The CDR3 bases are TGTGCCAGCAGCTTGGAAGGGTCTGGGGCCAACGTCCTGACTTTC. This gives the protein CASSLEGSGANVLTF.

This chain joins TRBV11-2 and TRBJ1-2, with TRBD1 matching over 8 bases. The CDR3 is 18 amino acids. CDR1 is SGHAT, CDR2 FQNNGV, per germline. V was pared by 6 bases and J by 6 bases, with 21 bases of the junction left unmatched. The CDR3 DNA follows: TGTGCCAGCAGACCAACACCAACCCAGACAGGGGTGCGAGATGGCTACACCTTC. Its protein is CASRPTPTQTGVRDGYTF.

The rearrangement joins TRBV5-1 to TRBJ2-3; D uncertain. V was trimmed by 0 bases and J by 6 bases, leaving 5 bases between them. Looked up from germline, CDR1 is SGHRS and CDR2 is YFSETQ. The CDR3 consists of 12 residues. The CDR3 DNA follows: TGCGCCAGCAGCTTGGGAGTGGATACGCAGTATTTT. This codes for CASSLGVDTQYF.

The rearrangement joins TRBV14 to TRBJ1-6; D gene unclear. Deletions cut 0 bases from V and 13 bases from J, with 13 bases between. CDR3 length: 14 residues. CDR1 is SGHDN, CDR2 FVKESK, per germline. The DNA of the CDR3 is TGTGCCAGCAGCCAAGAGCCGGGGTTCGCGCCCCTCCACTTT. This sequence encodes CASSQEPGFAPLHF.

The gene calls are TRBV7-9 and TRBJ2-5; D is perhaps TRBD2 (5 bases). Trimming left V 5 bases short and J 7 bases short, with 20 bases between. Germline-derived CDR1 and CDR2 are SEHNR and FQNEAQ (reference sequence). The CDR3 is 15 residues long. The CDR3 DNA reads TGTGCCAGCAGCACGCGACTCCTCAACGAGGGGACCCAGTACTTC. As protein: CASSTRLLNEGTQYF.

This chain joins TRBV30 and TRBJ2-7; no clear D. V shed 1 base and J shed 4 bases, with 8 bases lying between them. CDR1 and CDR2 from the germline V gene are GTSNPN and SVGIG (reference sequence). The CDR3 consists of 12 residues. CDR3: CAWSDQIYEQYF. The CDR3, as DNA: TGTGCCTGGAGTGATCAGATTTACGAGCAGTACTTC.

This chain links TRBV6-4 with TRBJ2-1; the D gene could be TRBD1 or TRBD2 (5 bases each). The CDR3 is 14 residues long. Trimming pared 6 bases from V and 6 bases from J, leaving 15 bases between. Germline V CDR1 and CDR2: MRHNA, SNTAGT. The CDR3 DNA follows: TGTGCCAGCAGCGAGGGGCTTTTGCGCAATGAGCAGTTCTTC. Translating it yields CASSEGLLRNEQFF.

This chain uses TRBV4-3 with TRBJ2-2; 7 bases are shared with TRBD1. From germline, CDR1 is LGHNA and CDR2 YSLEER. V lost 4 bases, J lost 0 bases, and 8 bases stayed unmatched. This CDR3 contains 17 residues. In DNA, the CDR3 is TGCGCCAGCAGCCCGAGACAGGGAACTTCGAACACCGGGGAGCTGTTTTTT. Residues: CASSPRQGTSNTGELFF.